A selection of T cell receptor beta chains follows, all from one sample in a study of blood T cells in healthy people across ages. TCRdb ran MiXCR on the 5' RACE reads and lists one entry per CDR3 protein. The sample includes about 760,000 distinct CDR3 sequences, 25% of them seen just once. The same sample was also used in a study of T cells of mothers and their children.

The sample comprised blood. Every receptor here comes from a boy aged 5-17 years in good health. CDR3s include the opening cysteine and the closing phenylalanine or tryptophan. The order of the fields is J gene, D gene, V gene, clone size, CDR3 DNA, CDR3 protein. The D gene is left open where the match is weak. Clone sizes are given selectively: once, few, many, or a class where the clone is expanded.

j_call: TRBJ2-5; d_call: NA; v_call: TRBV7-9; clone_size: NA; cdr3_nt: TGTGCCAGCAGCTCACCGGGGAGTTTGCAAGAGACCCAGTACTTC; cdr3_aa: CASSSPGSLQETQYF
j_call: TRBJ2-1; d_call: TRBD1; v_call: TRBV2; clone_size: NA; cdr3_nt: TGTGCCCGTGCCTCGGGACAGGGGGCCTACAATGAGCAGTTCTTC; cdr3_aa: CARASGQGAYNEQFF
j_call: TRBJ1-1; d_call: NA; v_call: TRBV7-6; clone_size: NA; cdr3_nt: TGTGCCAGCAGCTTAGTGAGTCTTACACCTGAAGCTTTCTTT; cdr3_aa: CASSLVSLTPEAFF
j_call: TRBJ2-7; d_call: NA; v_call: TRBV20-1; clone_size: NA; cdr3_nt: TGCAGTGCTAGAGACCGCCAGGGGATCTACGAGCAGTACTTC; cdr3_aa: CSARDRQGIYEQYF
j_call: TRBJ1-1; d_call: NA; v_call: TRBV4-3; clone_size: few; cdr3_nt: TGCGCCAGCAGCCAGCACAGGGTTGGGAACACTGAAGCTTTCTTT; cdr3_aa: CASSQHRVGNTEAFF
j_call: TRBJ1-1; d_call: NA; v_call: TRBV5-1; clone_size: NA; cdr3_nt: TGCGCCAGCAGCTTAACCGACAGTACTCCTTTCTTT; cdr3_aa: CASSLTDSTPFF
j_call: TRBJ1-1; d_call: NA; v_call: TRBV7-9; clone_size: NA; cdr3_nt: TGTGCCAGCAAACCTACTACAGGGAACACTGAAGTTTTCTTT; cdr3_aa: CASKPTTGNTEVFF
j_call: TRBJ2-3; d_call: TRBD2; v_call: TRBV20-1; clone_size: few; cdr3_nt: TGCAGTGCTAGAGTGGATGGGGGGGTAACAGATACGCAGTATTTT; cdr3_aa: CSARVDGGVTDTQYF
j_call: TRBJ2-5; d_call: TRBD2; v_call: TRBV6-5; clone_size: few; cdr3_nt: TGTGCCAGCGGAGCGGGGGGGCGAGAGACCCAGTACTTC; cdr3_aa: CASGAGGRETQYF
j_call: TRBJ2-7; d_call: TRBD2; v_call: TRBV7-2; clone_size: NA; cdr3_nt: TGTGCCAGCAGCCAAGACCGCAGCGGGGGGAGGAACGAGCAGTACTTC; cdr3_aa: CASSQDRSGGRNEQYF
j_call: TRBJ2-3; d_call: NA; v_call: TRBV27; clone_size: NA; cdr3_nt: TGTGCCAGCAGCTGGGACTTGGCAGATACGCAGTATTTT; cdr3_aa: CASSWDLADTQYF
j_call: TRBJ2-7; d_call: TRBD2; v_call: TRBV5-1; clone_size: NA; cdr3_nt: TGCGCCAGCAGCCCGGGTAGCGGGGACTACGAGCAGTACTTC; cdr3_aa: CASSPGSGDYEQYF
j_call: TRBJ2-1; d_call: NA; v_call: TRBV6-2/TRBV6-3; clone_size: few; cdr3_nt: TGTGCCAGCAGTCGTAGTGGGGGGAATGAGCAGTTCTTC; cdr3_aa: CASSRSGGNEQFF
j_call: TRBJ2-3; d_call: NA; v_call: TRBV7-2; clone_size: few; cdr3_nt: TGTGCCAGCAGTTCCCCCCACACAGATACGCAGTATTTT; cdr3_aa: CASSSPHTDTQYF
j_call: TRBJ2-7; d_call: NA; v_call: TRBV15; clone_size: NA; cdr3_nt: TGTGCCACCAGCAGAGAGGTGAGGGATTACGAGCAGTACTTC; cdr3_aa: CATSREVRDYEQYF
j_call: TRBJ1-2; d_call: TRBD1; v_call: TRBV4-1; clone_size: few; cdr3_nt: TGCGCCAGCAGCCAAGATTGGGGGACAGGGGCCATCTATGGCTACACCTTC; cdr3_aa: CASSQDWGTGAIYGYTF
j_call: TRBJ2-1; d_call: NA; v_call: TRBV28; clone_size: NA; cdr3_nt: TGTGCCAGCAGTTTAGCTAGAAGCAATGAGCAGTTCTTC; cdr3_aa: CASSLARSNEQFF
j_call: TRBJ2-1; d_call: NA; v_call: TRBV29-1; clone_size: few; cdr3_nt: TGCAGCGTTGTCCAGGGGCCTCCAAACAATGAGCAGTTCTTC; cdr3_aa: CSVVQGPPNNEQFF
j_call: TRBJ2-7; d_call: NA; v_call: TRBV7-9; clone_size: few; cdr3_nt: TGTGCCAGCAGCTTAGTTCCCCCCCCAGGGGGGACCTACGAGCAGTACTTC; cdr3_aa: CASSLVPPPGGTYEQYF
j_call: TRBJ2-1; d_call: NA; v_call: TRBV29-1; clone_size: NA; cdr3_nt: TGCAGCGTTGAATCTTTGCGGGGCTCCTACAATGAGCAGTTCTTC; cdr3_aa: CSVESLRGSYNEQFF
j_call: TRBJ1-2; d_call: TRBD1; v_call: TRBV20-1; clone_size: few; cdr3_nt: TGCAGTGCCGGGACAGGGGGCGAGTATGGCTACACCTTC; cdr3_aa: CSAGTGGEYGYTF
j_call: TRBJ1-2; d_call: NA; v_call: TRBV7-2; clone_size: NA; cdr3_nt: TGTGCCAGCAGCTTAGTTTCGTCCTATGGCTACACCTTC; cdr3_aa: CASSLVSSYGYTF
j_call: TRBJ2-5; d_call: NA; v_call: TRBV12-3/TRBV12-4; clone_size: NA; cdr3_nt: TGTGCCAGCAGTTTAGAGAACGGGACACCAAAAGAGACCCAGTACTTC; cdr3_aa: CASSLENGTPKETQYF
j_call: TRBJ2-3; d_call: NA; v_call: TRBV6-5; clone_size: NA; cdr3_nt: TGTGCCAGCAGTTGGACTGGGTACACAGATACGCAGTATTTT; cdr3_aa: CASSWTGYTDTQYF
j_call: TRBJ2-5; d_call: NA; v_call: TRBV4-1; clone_size: few; cdr3_nt: TGCGCCAGCACCCAAGGCGGCGAGCAGTCCTTC; cdr3_aa: CASTQGGEQSF
j_call: TRBJ2-5; d_call: NA; v_call: TRBV6-4; clone_size: NA; cdr3_nt: TGTGCCAGCAGTGAGATCGAGGGACCCCAAGAGGCCCAGTACTTC; cdr3_aa: CASSEIEGPQEAQYF
j_call: TRBJ1-1; d_call: NA; v_call: TRBV5-1; clone_size: NA; cdr3_nt: TGCGCCAGCAGCTTGTCCAGACGGAACACTGAAGCTTTCTTT; cdr3_aa: CASSLSRRNTEAFF
j_call: TRBJ2-5; d_call: TRBD1; v_call: TRBV7-8; clone_size: NA; cdr3_nt: TGTGCCAGCAGCTTTCCCGGGACAGGGGTCCAAGAGACCCAGTACTTC; cdr3_aa: CASSFPGTGVQETQYF
j_call: TRBJ2-3; d_call: TRBD2; v_call: TRBV7-9; clone_size: NA; cdr3_nt: TGTGCCAGCAGCTCCACTGGTAGCGGGAGGGCAGATACGCAGTATTTT; cdr3_aa: CASSSTGSGRADTQYF
j_call: TRBJ2-2; d_call: TRBD2; v_call: TRBV5-1; clone_size: NA; cdr3_nt: TGCGCCAGCAGCTTGCAACTAGCGGGAGGGGAGCTGTTTTTT; cdr3_aa: CASSLQLAGGELFF
j_call: TRBJ2-5; d_call: NA; v_call: TRBV2; clone_size: few; cdr3_nt: TGTGCCAGCAGTGTGGGGCCCCCAGGAGAGACCCAGTACTTC; cdr3_aa: CASSVGPPGETQYF
j_call: TRBJ2-1; d_call: TRBD2; v_call: TRBV29-1; clone_size: NA; cdr3_nt: TGCAGCGCACTGGGACTAGCGGGAAACTACAATGAGCAGTTCTTC; cdr3_aa: CSALGLAGNYNEQFF
j_call: TRBJ2-5; d_call: NA; v_call: TRBV5-5; clone_size: NA; cdr3_nt: TGTGCCAGCAGCTTGGCTTTGGACGCGGTACAAGAGACCCAGTACTTC; cdr3_aa: CASSLALDAVQETQYF
j_call: TRBJ2-5; d_call: TRBD1; v_call: TRBV5-1; clone_size: NA; cdr3_nt: TGCGCCAGCAGCTCGACAGGGGGCTCGATGGAGACCCAGTACTTC; cdr3_aa: CASSSTGGSMETQYF
j_call: TRBJ1-3; d_call: NA; v_call: TRBV6-5; clone_size: NA; cdr3_nt: TGTGCCAGCACCACGGGCTACTCCTCTGGAAACACCATATATTTT; cdr3_aa: CASTTGYSSGNTIYF
j_call: TRBJ2-4; d_call: TRBD1; v_call: TRBV6-1; clone_size: NA; cdr3_nt: TGTGCCAGCACAGGGACAGATATCCTAGCCAAAAACATTCAGTACTTC; cdr3_aa: CASTGTDILAKNIQYF